This TCR beta chain was obtained from a study of CD8+CD57+ T cells in acquired aplastic anemia (dated by TCRdb to the late 2010s). Background on the whole study: A mean of approximately 3 ug of DNA, ranging from roughly 0.18 to 30 ug, was extracted from sorted CD4+ and CD8+ cells. Mean read counts for healthy donor samples were roughly 10 million for CD4+ cells and around 11 million for CD8+ cells.

For CDR1 and CDR2, the germline V gene lists MRHNA and SNTAGT. The cysteine opens and the phenylalanine closes a CDR3 of 13 amino acids. The entry retains the CDR3 DNA only, 39 bases that are in frame from base 1. In regard to this clonotype: Which antigen it targets is not known. Sequence at one end of the junction differs from germline and may be a read error.

TCR repertoires of sorted CD4+ and CD8+ blood T cells from severe aplastic anemia patients and healthy subjects were deep-sequenced in the study. Ficoll-Paque density gradient centrifugation was used to isolate peripheral blood mononuclear cells. Before DNA extraction, CD4+ and CD8+ T cells were sorted with FACS or magnetic beads. Genomic DNA was used as template for profiling of TCR beta VDJ combinations and CDR3 sequences. An Illumina HiSeq 2000 was used for TCR repertoire sequencing. Per the source publication's procedure: Repertoire assessment relied on Simpson's diversity index, CDR3 size and DJ length profiles, and TRBV/TRBJ rearrangement plots. The most abundant DNA sequence in the deep sequencing data was defined as the immunodominant clone. CDR3 amino acid sequences were checked for sharing between subjects and were compared against published repertoires and the VDJdb database. The public sequencing data were trimmed at Q25 with fastp and processed into clonotypes with MiXCR by TCRdb, which kept only in-frame beta chains. One record per CDR3 amino acid sequence lists the most common genes and DNA. The V and J calls here are based on TCRdb, not the publication. For this sample there are 400,000 to 450,000 distinct CDR3 sequences; 65% to 80% appear just once. Clones ranked in the top ten supply less than 4% of the sample.

Study-wide conclusions, independent of this receptor: Patients and healthy controls showed no significant difference in CD8+ Simpson's diversity (P=0.060). Around 28 CD8+ CDR3 sequences were found to be shared between patients and controls, but these sequences appeared to be highly expressed in patients and within the immunodominant clones of the patients.

Specimen: sorted CD4+, CD8+, or CD8+CD57+ T cells (not recorded which) from PBMCs. The chain was built from TRBV6-4 and TRBJ1-2, with the D gene call left open. The sequence was collected from a human donor in good health, serving as a control. The CDR3 protein sequence reads: CAISVKENYGYTF. The DNA sequence reads TGTGCCATCAGTGTGAAAGAAAACTATGGCTACACCTTC.